Below, 19 T cell receptor beta chains from the same sample are listed, as sequenced in a study of OX40 agonist ivuxolimab in advanced cancers. The library came from the immunoSEQ multiplex PCR assay. TCRdb took over this immuneACCESS table, retaining in-frame rearrangements with V and J assigned. Such tables are incomplete; in checked studies, under half of the missing clones stem from an unresolved V gene, and the remainder is unexplained. Within this sample are some 70,000 clones, with more than 85% of them counted one time only. The top ten hold roughly 1% of the sample. The specimen comprised CD4+ or CD8+ T cells sorted from blood, sampled in a trial of the OX40 agonist ivuxolimab. These receptors originate from an adult with an advanced solid tumor such as melanoma, head and neck, liver or kidney cancer.

The rearrangement uses TRBV14 and TRBJ1-1, with no clear D. The germline V gene encodes CDR1 SGHDN and CDR2 FVKESK. The CDR3 is 14 amino acids. Deletions cut 4 bases from V and 8 bases from J, with 17 bases between. In nucleotides, the CDR3 is TGTGCCAGCAGCCTATACATCGGACCGGGGGAAGCTTTCTTT. It is translated as CASSLYIGPGEAFF.

The chain is built from TRBV21-1 and TRBJ2-7. TRBV21-1 is classified as a pseudogene. The CDR3 loop spans 15 amino acids. The CDR3 loop reads CASSKELQVSYEQYF. The CDR3 coding sequence is TGTGCCAGCAGCAAAGAGTTGCAAGTATCCTACGAGCAGTACTTC.

The chain couples TRBV19 to TRBJ2-1; TRBD1 is a possible D gene (5 bases). This CDR3 is built from 16 residues. Germline V gene data show CDR1 as LNHDA and CDR2 as SQIVND (reference sequence). With 4 bases removed from V and 0 bases from J, the gap between germline ends came to 13 bases. CDR3 amino acids: CASSNGHSSSYNEQFF. DNA of the CDR3: TGTGCCAGTAGTAACGGACATTCAAGCTCCTACAATGAGCAGTTCTTC.

The chain employs TRBV6-6 and TRBJ2-7, with 7 bases identical to TRBD2. Germline V gene data show CDR1 as MNHNY and CDR2 as SVGAGI (reference sequence). Germline trimming cut 4 bases from V and 6 bases from J; bases unmatched to any gene: 12. This CDR3 is 15 amino acids long. CDR3 sequence reads: CASSSASTSVREQYF. The CDR3 DNA reads TGTGCCAGCAGTTCCGCCTCTACTAGCGTTCGCGAGCAGTACTTC.

This chain connects TRBV19 to TRBJ2-1, with TRBD1 matching 7 bases. CDR1 is LNHDA and CDR2 is SQIVND in the germline V gene (reference sequence). This CDR3 has 14 residues. V was clipped by 5 bases and J by 6 bases; unmatched bases: 7. DNA of the CDR3: TGTGCCAGTAGTCCTCTTCGACAGGGCAATGAGCAGTTCTTC. This codes for CASSPLRQGNEQFF. The full variable domain, its missing parts supplied by reference TRBV19 and TRBJ2-1, is DGGITQSPKYLFRKEGQNVTLSCEQNLNHDAMYWYRQDPGQGLRLIYYSQIVNDFQKGDIAEGYSVSREKKESFPLTVTSAQKNPTAFYLCASSPLRQGNEQFFGPGTRLTVL.

The chain combines TRBV19 with TRBJ2-3; 12 bases are a match to TRBD2. The V gene's germline CDR1 is LNHDA and CDR2 SQIVND (reference sequence). This CDR3 contains 16 residues. V shed 5 bases and J 6 bases; nucleotides not matched to a gene: 9. CDR3 sequence reads: CASSVPSGGAMDTQYF. DNA of the CDR3: TGTGCCAGTAGTGTGCCTAGCGGGGGGGCCATGGATACGCAGTATTTT.

J is TRBJ2-5 and V is TRBV5-6, with D perhaps matching TRBD1 or TRBD2 (5 bases each). Trimming removed 0 bases from V and 0 bases from J, with 12 bases in between. This CDR3 has 16 residues. Germline values: CDR1 SGHDT, CDR2 YYEEEE. The CDR3 DNA sequence: TGTGCCAGCAGCTTGGGCCAGTGGGGGTACCAAGAGACCCAGTACTTC. Its protein is CASSLGQWGYQETQYF.

The rearrangement joins TRBV5-4 to TRBJ2-6, with a possible D match to TRBD1 (6 bases). The CDR3 spans 16 residues. Germline-derived CDR1 and CDR2 are SGHNT and YYREEE (reference sequence). V was pared by 4 bases and J by 4 bases, with 15 bases between. CDR3 residues: CASSGFTGTGANVLTF. The CDR3 region has the DNA TGTGCCAGCAGCGGATTTACAGGGACCGGGGCCAACGTCCTGACTTTC.

This clone was found a few times. The V call is TRBV9, the J call TRBJ2-1; 7 bases agree with TRBD1. J was trimmed by 7 bases and V by 3 bases; bases with no gene match: 22. The length of the CDR3 is 19 residues. CDR1 is SGDLS and CDR2 is YYNGEE in the germline V gene. CDR3 in amino acids: CASSGHPGQNNLLRNEQFF. DNA for the CDR3: TGTGCCAGCAGCGGCCATCCGGGACAGAATAACTTACTTCGAAATGAGCAGTTCTTC.

This CDR3 reads CASSSTSGTDTQYF. CDR3 nucleotides: TGTGCCAGCAGCTCCACTTCGGGCACAGATACGCAGTATTTT. The J gene is TRBJ2-3, the V gene TRBV13; D gene uncertain. Germline assignment: CDR1 PRHDT and CDR2 FYEKMQ (reference sequence). This CDR3 contains 14 residues. Trimming took off 4 bases at V and 1 base at J, with 9 bases between the two ends.

This clone was seen a single time. The chain combines TRBV11-3 with TRBJ2-1; 8 bases fit TRBD1. The germline V gene has CDR1 SGHNT and CDR2 YENEEA. The CDR3 is 15 amino acids. J gave up 1 base and V 5 bases, and 4 bases lay outside the gene matches. The CDR3 spells CASSPGQGSYNEQFF. The CDR3 coding sequence is TGTGCCAGCAGCCCTGGACAGGGATCCTACAATGAGCAGTTCTTC. Using reference TRBV11-3 and TRBJ2-1 for the parts outside the CDR3, the full variable domain is EAGVVQSPRYKIIEKKQPVAFWCNPISGHNTLYWYLQNLGQGPELLIRYENEEAVDDSQLPKDRFSAERLKGVDSTLKIQPAELGDSAVYLCASSPGQGSYNEQFFGPGTRLTVL.

The gene calls are TRBV2 and TRBJ1-2; 7 bases are a match to TRBD1. Trimming cost V 6 bases and J 7 bases; bases outside gene matches: 14. CDR3 length equals 15 residues. Germline assignment: CDR1 SNHLY and CDR2 FYNNEI. The CDR3 is CASSETGAGLGGYTF. For the CDR3, the DNA is TGTGCCAGCAGCGAAACAGGGGCCGGGTTGGGTGGCTACACCTTC.

The genes are TRBV7-3 and TRBJ1-2; TRBD1 agrees at 12 bases. The CDR3 covers 16 residues. The germline V gene encodes CDR1 SGHTA and CDR2 FQGTGA. J was trimmed by 6 bases and V by 1 base; bases with no gene match: 6. DNA for the CDR3: TGTGCCAGCAGCTTAAGCAGGGACAGGGGGCTGGATGGCTACACCTTC. It specifies CASSLSRDRGLDGYTF.

This clone appeared a single time. J is TRBJ2-2 and V is TRBV11-2; D gene unclear. This CDR3 has 13 amino acids. Trimming cost V 5 bases and J 5 bases, with 9 bases left between them. CDR1 and CDR2 from the germline V gene are SGHAT and FQNNGV. The CDR3 here is CASSQTRTGELFF. CDR3 DNA sequence: TGTGCCAGCAGCCAGACCAGAACCGGGGAGCTGTTTTTT.

In DNA, the CDR3 is TGCGCCAGCGGTCCCGGGACTCCTGTGGGAGGCACAGATACGCAGTATTTT. Its protein product is CASGPGTPVGGTDTQYF. The gene calls are TRBV5-1 and TRBJ2-3, with a tentative D call TRBD2 (6 bases). Germline V lookup: CDR1 SGHRS, CDR2 YFSETQ. V dropped 7 bases and J dropped 1 base, with 22 bases sitting between them. CDR3 length: 17 residues.

This clone occurred once. The chain couples TRBV7-9 to TRBJ1-1, with D perhaps matching TRBD1 (5 bases). The CDR3 is made up of 13 amino acids. The ends were cut back, 5 bases at V and 11 bases at J, with 18 bases in the middle. CDR1 is SEHNR, CDR2 FQNEAQ, per germline (reference sequence). CDR3 amino acids: CASSNQGTVFAFF. In nucleotides, the CDR3 is TGTGCCAGCAGCAACCAGGGTACGGTATTTGCTTTCTTT.

The chain combines TRBV6-1 with TRBJ1-1; D is undetermined. The CDR3 has 13 amino acids. Deletions cut 8 bases from V and 1 base from J, with 11 bases between. CDR1 is MNHNS and CDR2 is SASEGT in the germline V gene. CDR3 DNA: TGTGCCAGCGGGAGGCCGGAGAACACTGAAGCTTTCTTT. Its protein product is CASGRPENTEAFF.

The chain is built from TRBV11-3 and TRBJ1-1; D gene uncertain. The CDR3 loop spans 14 amino acids. CDR1 and CDR2 (germline): SGHNT, YENEEA. V was clipped by 3 bases and J by 4 bases, with 12 bases between them. The CDR3 loop is CASSFFSEVTEAFF. DNA for the CDR3: TGTGCCAGCAGCTTCTTTTCGGAAGTCACTGAAGCTTTCTTT.

The CDR3 DNA is TGCACCAGCAGCCCAGGGTACGAGCAGTACTTC. Translating gives CTSSPGYEQYF. The V gene is TRBV1, the J gene TRBJ2-7; TRBD1 is the table's D call and was not checked against the DNA. TRBV1 corresponds to a pseudogene. CDR3 length: 11 residues.